This is a list of T cell receptor beta chains from one sample in a study of blood T cell repertoires in COVID-19. The protocol was immunoSEQ multiplex PCR, while the TCRdb copy is restricted to in-frame clones and leaves out a portion. The data contain around 100,000 clones, roughly 84% of them seen just once; the ten biggest clones take up 4% to 5.5%. Specimen: peripheral blood. These receptors all stem from a human donor in a cohort sampled during active COVID-19. CDR3s include the opening cysteine and the closing phenylalanine or tryptophan. The D gene is left open where the match is weak. Not every row has a clone size; where given, it reads once, few, many or a size class.

j_call,clone_size,v_call,d_call,cdr3_nt,cdr3_aa
TRBJ2-1,.,TRBV19,TRBD2,TGTGCCAGTATTCGGGCGGGGGGGCCCTACAATGAGCAGTTCTTC,CASIRAGGPYNEQFF
TRBJ1-2,.,TRBV18,TRBD1,TGTGCCAGCTCGCGGGACAGGGATGGCTACACCTTC,CASSRDRDGYTF
TRBJ1-2,few,TRBV11-1,TRBD1,TGTGCCAGCAGCGTGGGACAGCCCCGGGGAAAGTATGGCTACACCTTC,CASSVGQPRGKYGYTF
TRBJ2-2,few,TRBV5-4,TRBD1,TGTGCCAGCAGCTTCTGGACAGGGGTGAACACCGGGGAGCTGTTTTTT,CASSFWTGVNTGELFF
TRBJ1-5,few,TRBV7-8,.,TGTGCCAGCAGCTTAGGGAAGGGACAACCCAATCAGCCCCAGCATTTT,CASSLGKGQPNQPQHF
TRBJ1-2,.,TRBV4-3,.,TGCGCCAGCAGCCCCGCCGTCGGCTATGGCTACACCTTC,CASSPAVGYGYTF
TRBJ2-2,.,TRBV4-1,TRBD2,TGCGCCAGCAGCCAAGAAGGAGGACTAGCGGGGGTTCACACCGGGGAGCTGTTTTTT,CASSQEGGLAGVHTGELFF
TRBJ1-1,.,TRBV5-6,.,TGTGCCAGCATTTTTCAGGGTGGGAACACTGAAGCTTTCTTT,CASIFQGGNTEAFF
TRBJ2-3,once,TRBV2,TRBD2,TGTGCCAGCAGTGAGGGACTACGCACAGATACGCAGTATTTT,CASSEGLRTDTQYF
TRBJ2-7,.,TRBV5-1,.,TGCGCCAGCAGGCGAGGGGGGGCTGACGAGCAGTACTTC,CASRRGGADEQYF
TRBJ2-2,once,TRBV2,.,TGTGCCAGCACTAAACAGGGGACTACCGGGGAGCTGTTTTTT,CASTKQGTTGELFF
TRBJ1-2,few,TRBV27,TRBD1,TGTGCCAGCAGTCCCCTAGCAGGGGGTGGTTATGGCTACACCTTC,CASSPLAGGGYGYTF
TRBJ1-3,.,TRBV5-5,.,TGTGCCAGCAGCTTGGCCGGGGGAACTGGAAACACCATATATTTT,CASSLAGGTGNTIYF
TRBJ2-3,few,TRBV4-2,TRBD2,TGTGCCAGCAGCCAGGTAGCGGGGCTGTCGGGAACGCAGTATTTT,CASSQVAGLSGTQYF
TRBJ2-7,.,TRBV5-5,.,TGTGCCAGCAGCTTGGGGCTTCAGGGATACGAGCAGTACTTC,CASSLGLQGYEQYF
TRBJ2-7,.,TRBV30,.,TGTGCCTGGAGGACAAAAGGCCGCTCCTACGAGCAGTACTTC,CAWRTKGRSYEQYF
TRBJ1-1,.,TRBV7-9,.,TGTGCCAGCAGCTCCTTTAGGGGGAGTGCGATGAACACTGAAGCTTTCTTT,CASSSFRGSAMNTEAFF
TRBJ1-2,.,TRBV4-2,.,TGTGCCAGCAGCCAAGATGCGCAGGGGTATGGCTACACCTTC,CASSQDAQGYGYTF
TRBJ2-7,once,TRBV5-1,.,TGCGCCAGCAGCCCCGGACTGCCCTCCTACGAGCAGTACTTC,CASSPGLPSYEQYF